The 25 T cell receptor beta chains listed next were all sequenced from one sample in a study of T cell repertoires in cytomegalovirus infection. Their antigen targets remain unknown. MiXCR, run by TCRdb on the reads, gives a single entry per CDR3 protein. The repertoire holds 300,000 to 400,000 distinct CDR3 sequences, with roughly 29% as singletons. Specimen: cultured PBMCs, collected from culture after CMV antigen stimulation. The receptors here all came from a human donor in good health (CMV status not recorded). Some clones in this sample may be carry-over from other donors' samples.

CDR3: CASTAQKNIQYF. CDR3 DNA: TGTGCCAGCACCGCCCAGAAAAACATTCAGTACTTC. The chain couples TRBV2 to TRBJ2-4; D gene uncertain. Trimming pared 7 bases from V and 4 bases from J, leaving 8 bases between. Germline CDR1 is SNHLY and CDR2 is FYNNEI. This CDR3 region has 12 residues. The full variable domain, its missing parts supplied by reference TRBV2 and TRBJ2-4, is EPEVTQTPSHQVTQMGQEVILRCVPISNHLYFYWYRQILGQKVEFLVSFYNNEISEKSEIFDDQFSVERPDGSNFTLKIRSTKLEDSAMYFCASTAQKNIQYFGAGTRLSVL.

This clonotype was seen just once. The chain employs TRBV3-1 and TRBJ2-7; D is perhaps TRBD1 (5 bases). Trimming removed 5 bases at V and 6 bases at J, with 8 bases between. From germline, CDR1 is LGHDT and CDR2 YNNKEL (reference sequence). The CDR3 totals 11 residues. CDR3 region: CASSYDSEQYF. CDR3 nucleotide sequence: TGTGCCAGCAGCTATGACAGCGAGCAGTACTTC.

Ten or more counts support this clonotype. The rearrangement links TRBV7-2 to TRBJ2-7; no reliable D call. Germline assignment: CDR1 SGHTA and CDR2 FQGNSA. The CDR3 covers 13 residues. With 4 bases removed from V and 0 bases from J, the gap between germline ends came to 7 bases. DNA of the CDR3: TGTGCCAGCAGCTCCGGGTTCTCCTACGAGCAGTACTTC. Residues: CASSSGFSYEQYF.

The chain joins TRBV7-3 to TRBJ2-3; unclear D gene. CDR1 is SGHTA and CDR2 is FQGTGA in the germline V gene. Trimming stripped 0 bases from V and 9 bases from J, with 13 bases between. This CDR3 comprises 14 residues. The CDR3 region is CASSLTPWQDTQYF. CDR3 coding DNA: TGTGCCAGCAGCTTAACCCCCTGGCAAGACACGCAGTATTTT.

This clonotype occurred many times. The CDR3 reads CATRRLAGGNEQFF. The CDR3 DNA follows: TGTGCCACCAGGAGGTTAGCGGGAGGCAATGAGCAGTTCTTC. This rearrangement joins TRBV15 to TRBJ2-1; 10 nucleotides match TRBD2. The CDR3 contains 14 residues. The junction had 5 bases not matched to a gene; V was cut back by 6 bases and J by 6 bases. Germline V CDR1 and CDR2: LNHNV, YYDKDF (reference sequence).

This chain links TRBV28 with TRBJ2-7, with D perhaps TRBD1 (6 bases). Looked up from germline, CDR1 is MDHEN and CDR2 is SYDVKM. Trimming left V 5 bases short and J 6 bases short, with 20 bases between. This CDR3 has 15 residues. The CDR3 region is CASSTGFDRRAEQYF. CDR3 bases: TGTGCCAGCAGTACAGGTTTCGACAGGCGGGCCGAGCAGTACTTC.

This chain connects TRBV7-6 to TRBJ2-1; D gene uncertain. The CDR3 extends over 16 amino acids. The germline V and J ends were trimmed by 2 bases and 8 bases, with 19 bases remaining between them. Germline values: CDR1 SGHVS, CDR2 FNYEAQ. The CDR3 nucleotides read TGTGCCAGCAGCTTAAAAGGAAAAAGTCGGGTTTATGAGCAGTTCTTC. It translates to CASSLKGKSRVYEQFF.

This clonotype was detected many times. V and J are TRBV7-8 and TRBJ2-2; TRBD2 might be the D (6 bases). Germline-derived CDR1 and CDR2 are SGHVS and FQNEAQ. The CDR3 extends over 16 amino acids. V lost 4 bases to trimming and J lost 0 bases, with 12 bases between them. CDR3 nucleotides: TGTGCCAGCAGCTCTATACGCGGGGCGAACACCGGGGAGCTGTTTTTT. Its translation is CASSSIRGANTGELFF.

In this sample, this clonotype turned up a few times. The rearrangement links TRBV7-9 to TRBJ2-1; TRBD2 might be the D (5 bases). This CDR3 region has 17 residues. Trimming stripped 5 bases from V and 5 bases from J, with 22 bases between. The germline V gene encodes CDR1 SEHNR and CDR2 FQNEAQ (reference sequence). This CDR3 reads CASSRFPTDFGDNEQFF. Here the CDR3 DNA reads TGTGCCAGCAGCCGCTTCCCAACGGATTTCGGGGACAATGAGCAGTTCTTC.

The rearrangement links TRBV12-3 or TRBV12-4 to TRBJ1-2; a possible D gene is TRBD1 (5 bases). This CDR3 is 16 amino acids long. Trimming pared 3 bases from V and 2 bases from J, leaving 16 bases between. CDR3 protein: CASSFWRQGANYGYTF. In DNA, the CDR3 is TGTGCCAGCAGTTTTTGGCGGCAGGGAGCCAACTATGGCTACACCTTC.

This clonotype was observed many times. The rearrangement links TRBV6-6 to TRBJ2-7; 10 bases line up with TRBD2. Germline assignment: CDR1 MNHNY and CDR2 SVGAGI (reference sequence). V trimming: 5 bases; J trimming: 5 bases; junction bases outside the gene matches: 12. The CDR3 loop spans 16 amino acids. The CDR3 loop reads CASSHDPASGSHEQYF. In DNA form, the CDR3 reads TGTGCCAGCAGTCACGATCCGGCTAGCGGGAGCCACGAGCAGTACTTC.

The rearrangement joins TRBV7-8 to TRBJ2-1; TRBD2 matches at 7 bases. V was pared by 6 bases and J by 4 bases, with 9 bases of the junction left unmatched. The CDR3 has 15 amino acids. Germline V CDR1 and CDR2: SGHVS, FQNEAQ. This CDR3 reads CASSRGRGIYNEQFF. DNA of the CDR3: TGTGCCAGCAGTAGAGGGCGGGGGATTTACAATGAGCAGTTCTTC.

This chain links TRBV2 with TRBJ2-5; 9 nucleotides match TRBD2. This CDR3 is built from 16 residues. Germline CDR1 SNHLY, CDR2 FYNNEI. V lost 1 base, J lost 9 bases, and 12 bases stayed unmatched. CDR3 sequence (DNA): TGTGCCAGCAGTGAAGGAGTAGCGGGAGAACCGAAAGCCCAGTACTTC. Translating gives CASSEGVAGEPKAQYF.

V gene TRBV4-2 combines with J gene TRBJ2-1, with a possible D match to TRBD2 (6 bases). Trimming cost V 1 base and J 3 bases, with 10 bases left between them. Germline CDR1 is LGHNA and CDR2 is YNFKEQ. The CDR3 has 15 residues. DNA of the CDR3: TGTGCCAGCAGCCAAGGGACTACGGGCTACAATGAGCAGTTCTTC. Its translation is CASSQGTTGYNEQFF.

This clonotype has only a few counts. The V and J genes are TRBV28 and TRBJ2-3; 8 nucleotides agree with TRBD2. The germline V gene encodes CDR1 MDHEN and CDR2 SYDVKM. Trimming at V came to 3 bases and at J to 6 bases, leaving 14 bases not matched to a gene. This CDR3 has 17 residues. CDR3 sequence reads: CASSFREAGGPPDTQYF. CDR3 DNA: TGTGCCAGCAGTTTTAGGGAGGCGGGAGGCCCACCGGATACGCAGTATTTT.

The V call is TRBV6-5, the J call TRBJ2-1, with D perhaps TRBD1 (6 bases). The CDR3 has 14 residues. Germline V gives CDR1 MNHEY, CDR2 SVGAGI. The V end was cut by 0 bases, the J end by 7 bases, with 10 bases between. The CDR3 here is CASSYSNRANEQFF. CDR3 nucleotides: TGTGCCAGCAGTTACTCGAACAGGGCGAATGAGCAGTTCTTC.

The chain recombines TRBV5-6 with TRBJ2-7; 8 nucleotides match TRBD2. V lost 3 bases, J lost 0 bases, and 5 bases stayed unmatched. Germline V gives CDR1 SGHDT, CDR2 YYEEEE. The CDR3 is made up of 15 amino acids. The CDR3 region has the DNA TGTGCCAGCAGCTCCTTAGCGGGAAGCTCCTACGAGCAGTACTTC. Its protein is CASSSLAGSSYEQYF.

V usage is TRBV7-3 and J usage is TRBJ1-1; no clear D. Per the germline V gene, CDR1 is SGHTA and CDR2 is FQGTGA. The CDR3 extends over 15 amino acids. Between the trimmed V and J ends, which lost 2 bases and 1 base, there was a span of 11 bases. This chain's CDR3 is CASSLGIRENTEAFF. The CDR3 coding sequence is TGTGCCAGCAGCTTAGGTATACGTGAGAACACTGAAGCTTTCTTT.

The chain links TRBV19 to TRBJ2-7, with D unresolved. Trimming cost V 5 bases and J 0 bases, with 14 bases left between them. Germline V gene lookup returns CDR1 LNHDA and CDR2 SQIVND (reference sequence). The CDR3 loop spans 15 amino acids. The CDR3 reads CASSLGILSSYEQYF. CDR3 in DNA: TGTGCCAGTAGTCTTGGGATCCTAAGCTCCTACGAGCAGTACTTC.

The chain employs TRBV7-2 and TRBJ1-1; D unresolved. V was trimmed by 1 base and J by 8 bases, leaving 11 bases between them. Germline CDR1 and CDR2: SGHTA and FQGNSA. The CDR3 runs to 13 residues. The CDR3 DNA is TGTGCCAGCAGCTTAGGTCGGCGGCAGGAAGCTTTCTTT. It yields the protein CASSLGRRQEAFF.

This chain connects TRBV7-9 to TRBJ2-1; D gene uncertain. Germline loops: CDR1 SEHNR, CDR2 FQNEAQ (reference sequence). Trimming shortened V by 3 bases and J by 5 bases, and 14 bases separated the two germline ends. This CDR3 has 15 residues. Here the CDR3 DNA reads TGTGCCAGCAGCTTGTTATCCAGACGACACAATGAGCAGTTCTTC. Protein product: CASSLLSRRHNEQFF.

This clonotype was recorded a few times. The chain carries TRBV4-1 and TRBJ1-3; tentative D call: TRBD1 (6 bases). Trimming shortened V by 1 base and J by 2 bases, and 21 bases separated the two germline ends. CDR1 is MGHRA, CDR2 YSYEKL, per germline. The CDR3 is 19 amino acids. CDR3 sequence: CASSQALPFLRGAGNTIYF. The CDR3 nucleotides are TGCGCCAGCAGCCAAGCCCTTCCGTTCCTAAGGGGGGCTGGAAACACCATATATTTT.

This clonotype was found a few times. This chain links TRBV4-2 with TRBJ1-4; possibly TRBD1 for D (6 bases). There are 14 residues in the CDR3. V was pared by 1 base and J by 6 bases, with 9 bases between. In germline, CDR1 is LGHNA, CDR2 YNFKEQ. CDR3 nucleotides: TGTGCCAGCAGCCAAGTGGACAGAGATGAAAAACTGTTTTTT. It translates to CASSQVDRDEKLFF.

The chain is built from TRBV6-6 and TRBJ1-1, with D perhaps TRBD1 (5 bases). Trimming pared 3 bases from V and 4 bases from J, leaving 12 bases between. The CDR3 runs 14 residues. Germline V gene lookup returns CDR1 MNHNY and CDR2 SVGAGI (reference sequence). CDR3 sequence (DNA): TGTGCCAGCAGTTATGGGGGGGAGGCCACTGAAGCTTTCTTT. Encoded protein: CASSYGGEATEAFF.

The gene calls are TRBV20-1 and TRBJ1-1; 7 bases align to TRBD1. The V and J ends lost 0 bases and 4 bases, in that order; junction bases with no gene match: 5. CDR1 and CDR2 (germline): DFQATT, SNEGSKA (reference sequence). This CDR3 comprises 14 residues. CDR3 nucleotides: TGCAGTGCTAGAGAGAGGGGGCGCGGCACTGAAGCTTTCTTT. This codes for CSARERGRGTEAFF.